These 14 T cell receptor beta chains came from one sample sequenced in a study of cytomegalovirus exposure and HLA in healthy donors. This PCR relied on a set of 60 Vbeta primers and 13 Jbeta primers. Assay used: immunoSEQ multiplex PCR; TCRdb lists only in-frame clones, some missing. The sample has about 97,000 clones, 65% to 85% seen once; the top ten hold roughly 5%. Sequenced: PBMCs. The receptors originated from a man aged 40-55 years in good health and CMV-seropositive.

V usage is TRBV19 and J usage is TRBJ2-3; possible D gene TRBD2, 6 bases. Between the trimmed V and J ends, which lost 5 bases and 6 bases, there was a span of 15 bases. The germline V gene encodes CDR1 LNHDA and CDR2 SQIVND (reference sequence). This CDR3 comprises 14 residues. The CDR3 is CASSPQGGADTQYF. The DNA of the CDR3 is TGTGCCAGTAGTCCTCAGGGAGGTGCCGATACGCAGTATTTT. Together with reference TRBV19 and TRBJ2-3, the CDR3 gives the full variable domain: DGGITQSPKYLFRKEGQNVTLSCEQNLNHDAMYWYRQDPGQGLRLIYYSQIVNDFQKGDIAEGYSVSREKKESFPLTVTSAQKNPTAFYLCASSPQGGADTQYFGPGTRLTVL.

The chain joins TRBV6-5 to TRBJ1-2, with D uncertain. In germline, CDR1 is MNHEY, CDR2 SVGAGI. This CDR3 has 15 amino acids. The V gene lost 6 bases and the J gene lost 0 bases, with 14 bases spanning the gap. The CDR3 DNA reads TGTGCCAGCAGGACCCGGTGGGAGTCTAACTATGGCTACACCTTC. Translated, it gives CASRTRWESNYGYTF.

J is TRBJ1-2 and V is TRBV11-2; 8 bases agree with TRBD1. Germline lookup yields CDR1 SGHAT and CDR2 FQNNGV. Trimming removed 5 bases from V and 2 bases from J; junction bases left unmatched: 4. The CDR3 consists of 14 residues. CDR3 region: CASSAGGGNYGYTF. The CDR3 DNA is TGTGCCAGCAGCGCAGGGGGCGGCAACTATGGCTACACCTTC.

This clone showed up just a few times. DNA for the CDR3: TGTGCCAGCTGGACAGGGGGTCAGGCCGAGCAGTACTTC. It translates to CASWTGGQAEQYF. The chain combines TRBV6-6 with TRBJ2-7; 10 bases fit TRBD1. There are 13 residues in the CDR3. The V gene end was trimmed by 8 bases and the J gene end by 6 bases; junction bases not matched to a gene: 7. Looked up from germline, CDR1 is MNHNY and CDR2 is SVGAGI (reference sequence).

This clone was detected only once. The rearrangement links TRBV28 to TRBJ2-2, with 9 bases lining up with TRBD2. CDR3 size: 16 residues. Trimming cost V 7 bases and J 7 bases; bases outside gene matches: 13. The germline V gene has CDR1 MDHEN and CDR2 SYDVKM. The CDR3 DNA is TGTGCCAGCATCAACAGGCGGGAGGGCCAATTCGGGGAGCTGTTTTTT. It codes for CASINRREGQFGELFF.

The J gene is TRBJ2-7, the V gene TRBV4-1; 11 bases match TRBD2. Germline V gives CDR1 MGHRA, CDR2 YSYEKL. After removal of 1 base from V and 0 bases from J, the junction contained 8 bases not matched to a gene. CDR3 length: 18 amino acids. CDR3 bases: TGCGCCAGCAGCCAAGGACTAGCGGGAAAACACAGCTCCTACGAGCAGTACTTC. This sequence encodes CASSQGLAGKHSSYEQYF.

This sequence joins TRBV29-1 and TRBJ1-5; 8 bases are shared with TRBD1. CDR3 length: 13 amino acids. After removal of 7 bases from V and 1 base from J, the junction contained 3 bases not matched to a gene. Germline CDR1 reads SQVTM; CDR2 reads ANQGSEA. The CDR3 nucleotides read TGCAGCGCCACAGGGGGGAGCAATCAGCCCCAGCATTTT. This translates into CSATGGSNQPQHF. The full variable domain, in which reference TRBV29-1 and TRBJ1-5 provide the parts outside the CDR3, is SAVISQKPSRDICQRGTSLTIQCQVDSQVTMMFWYRQQPGQSLTLIATANQGSEATYESGFVIDKFPISRPNLTFSTLTVSNMSPEDSSIYLCSATGGSNQPQHFGDGTRLSIL.

Of note for this clone: Other DNA sequences from this sample encode an identical CDR3 as well. This sequence joins TRBV5-1 and TRBJ2-7; TRBD1 aligns across 10 bases. The CDR3 loop spans 14 amino acids. Trimming took 3 bases from V and 5 from J; bases not matched to a gene: 5. The V gene's germline CDR1 is SGHRS and CDR2 YFSETQ. In DNA, the CDR3 is TGCGCCAGCAGCTCGGGACAGGGGTCCAACGAGCAGTACTTC. It is translated as CASSSGQGSNEQYF.

This chain joins TRBV4-2 and TRBJ2-1; 7 bases line up with TRBD2. The V gene end was trimmed by 1 base and the J gene end by 5 bases; junction bases not matched to a gene: 8. The CDR3 sequence is 16 residues long. CDR1 is LGHNA, CDR2 YNFKEQ, per germline. Here the CDR3 reads CASSQVRGSADNEQFF. As DNA, the CDR3 is TGTGCCAGCAGCCAAGTACGCGGGAGTGCGGACAATGAGCAGTTCTTC.

The V and J genes are TRBV7-9 and TRBJ2-7; D remains ambiguous. Germline values: CDR1 SEHNR, CDR2 FQNEAQ (reference sequence). Deletions cut 6 bases from V and 5 bases from J, with 8 bases between. This CDR3 contains 11 residues. As DNA, the CDR3 is TGTGCCAGCAGACCGGTGGACGAGCAGTACTTC. This encodes CASRPVDEQYF.

This clone was picked up one time. This rearrangement joins TRBV29-1 to TRBJ1-4; D possibly corresponds to TRBD1 (5 bases). Germline assignment: CDR1 SQVTM and CDR2 ANQGSEA. There are 12 residues in the CDR3. The CDR3 DNA reads as TGCACCACTCTCGGTCAGGGTGAAAAACTGTTTTTT. This gives the protein CTTLGQGEKLFF.

This chain joins TRBV19 and TRBJ1-2; TRBD1 matches 8 bases. The germline V gene has CDR1 LNHDA and CDR2 SQIVND (reference sequence). The CDR3 extends over 16 amino acids. V shed 1 base, J shed 0 bases, and the junction held 4 bases outside the gene matches. CDR3 bases: TGTGCCAGTAGTATAGGCCTGGACAGGGCTAACTATGGCTACACCTTC. Translating it yields CASSIGLDRANYGYTF.

The chain uses TRBV5-1 and TRBJ2-1, with D tentatively TRBD2 (5 bases). This CDR3 is built from 14 residues. The V gene lost 5 bases and the J gene lost 8 bases, with 17 bases spanning the gap. Germline V lookup: CDR1 SGHRS, CDR2 YFSETQ. The CDR3 bases are TGCGCCAGCAGACTTGCGGGTGGAGTAGATGAGCAGTTCTTC. This translates into CASRLAGGVDEQFF.

This chain links TRBV7-6 with TRBJ2-1, with D maybe TRBD1 (5 bases). V lost 1 base and J lost 10, with 5 bases in between. The CDR3 has 11 residues. Per the germline V gene, CDR1 is SGHVS and CDR2 is FNYEAQ. CDR3 sequence reads: CASSLGTEQFF. The CDR3 nucleotides read TGTGCCAGCAGCTTAGGGACAGAGCAGTTCTTC.